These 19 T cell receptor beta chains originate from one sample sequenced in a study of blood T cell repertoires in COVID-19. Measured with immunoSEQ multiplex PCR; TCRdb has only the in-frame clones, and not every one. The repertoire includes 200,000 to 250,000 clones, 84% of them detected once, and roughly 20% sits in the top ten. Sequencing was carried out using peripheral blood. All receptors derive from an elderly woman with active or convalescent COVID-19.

In DNA form, the CDR3 reads TGTGCCAGCAGCCCGCACAGGGTATCTGGAAACACCATATATTTT. It translates to CASSPHRVSGNTIYF. J is TRBJ1-3 and V is TRBV14, with D possibly being TRBD1 (6 bases). Germline assignment: CDR1 SGHDN and CDR2 FVKESK. CDR3 size: 15 residues. The ends were cut back, 4 bases at V and 1 base at J, with 11 bases in the middle.

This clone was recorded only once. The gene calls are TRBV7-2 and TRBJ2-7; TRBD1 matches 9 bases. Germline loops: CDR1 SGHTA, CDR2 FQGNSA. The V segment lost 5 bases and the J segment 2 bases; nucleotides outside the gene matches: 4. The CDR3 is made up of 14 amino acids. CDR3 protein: CASSPRTGAYEQYF. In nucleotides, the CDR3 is TGTGCCAGCAGCCCGAGGACAGGGGCCTACGAGCAGTACTTC.

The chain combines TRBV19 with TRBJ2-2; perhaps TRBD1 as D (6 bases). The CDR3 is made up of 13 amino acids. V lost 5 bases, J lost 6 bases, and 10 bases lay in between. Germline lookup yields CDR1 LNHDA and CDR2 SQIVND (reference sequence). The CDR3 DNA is TGTGCCAGTAGTCACAGGGTTTCCGGGGAGCTGTTTTTT. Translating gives CASSHRVSGELFF.

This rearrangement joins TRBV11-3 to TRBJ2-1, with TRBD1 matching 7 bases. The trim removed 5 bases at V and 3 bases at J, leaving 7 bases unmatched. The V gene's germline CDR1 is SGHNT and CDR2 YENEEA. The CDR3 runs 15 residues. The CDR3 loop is CASSDRQGNYNEQFF. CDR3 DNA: TGTGCCAGCAGCGACCGACAGGGCAACTACAATGAGCAGTTCTTC.

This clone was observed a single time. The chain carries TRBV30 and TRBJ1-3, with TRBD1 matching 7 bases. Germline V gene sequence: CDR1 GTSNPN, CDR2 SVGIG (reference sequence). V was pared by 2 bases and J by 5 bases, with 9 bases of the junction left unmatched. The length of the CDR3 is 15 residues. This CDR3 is CAWSPSAGGRNTIYF. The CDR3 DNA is TGTGCCTGGAGTCCTTCGGCAGGGGGAAGAAACACCATATATTTT.

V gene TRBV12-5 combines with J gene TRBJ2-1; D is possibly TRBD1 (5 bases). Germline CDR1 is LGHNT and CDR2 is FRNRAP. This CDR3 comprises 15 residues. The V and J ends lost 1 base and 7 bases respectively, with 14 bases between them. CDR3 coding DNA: TGTGCTAGTGGTTTGGGGGATAGGACATCGAATGAGCAGTTCTTC. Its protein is CASGLGDRTSNEQFF.

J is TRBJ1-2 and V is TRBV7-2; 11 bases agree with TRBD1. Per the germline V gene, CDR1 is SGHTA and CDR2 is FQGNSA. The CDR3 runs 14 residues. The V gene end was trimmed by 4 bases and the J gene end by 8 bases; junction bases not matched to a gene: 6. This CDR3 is CASSSEDRGRGYTF. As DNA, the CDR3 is TGTGCCAGCAGCTCCGAGGACAGGGGGCGCGGCTACACCTTC.

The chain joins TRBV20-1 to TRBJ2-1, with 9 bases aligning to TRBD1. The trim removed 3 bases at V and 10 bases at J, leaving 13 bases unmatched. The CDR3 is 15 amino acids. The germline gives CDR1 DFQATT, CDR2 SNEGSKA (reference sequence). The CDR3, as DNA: TGCAGTGCTAGTGGCGTGAGACAGGGGGTATGGGAGCAGTTCTTC. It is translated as CSASGVRQGVWEQFF.

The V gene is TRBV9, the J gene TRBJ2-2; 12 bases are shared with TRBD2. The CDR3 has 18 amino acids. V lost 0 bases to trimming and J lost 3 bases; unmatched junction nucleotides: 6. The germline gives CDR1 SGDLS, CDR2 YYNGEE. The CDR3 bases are TGTGCCAGCAGCGTAGATATCGGACTAGCGGGGCACACCGGGGAGCTGTTTTTT. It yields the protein CASSVDIGLAGHTGELFF.

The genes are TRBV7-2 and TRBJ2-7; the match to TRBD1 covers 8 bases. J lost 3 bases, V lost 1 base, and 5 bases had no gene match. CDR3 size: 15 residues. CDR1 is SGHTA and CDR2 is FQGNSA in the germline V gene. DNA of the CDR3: TGTGCCAGCAGCTTAGGGGGGGACAGGAACTACGAGCAGTACTTC. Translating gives CASSLGGDRNYEQYF.

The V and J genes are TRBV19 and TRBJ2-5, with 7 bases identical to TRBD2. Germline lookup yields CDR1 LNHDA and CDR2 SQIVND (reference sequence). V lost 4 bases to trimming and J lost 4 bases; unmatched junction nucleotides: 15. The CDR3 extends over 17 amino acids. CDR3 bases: TGTGCCAGTAGTAGCGGGAGAGGTTTGCGTGAGGGAGAGACCCAGTACTTC. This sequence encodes CASSSGRGLREGETQYF.

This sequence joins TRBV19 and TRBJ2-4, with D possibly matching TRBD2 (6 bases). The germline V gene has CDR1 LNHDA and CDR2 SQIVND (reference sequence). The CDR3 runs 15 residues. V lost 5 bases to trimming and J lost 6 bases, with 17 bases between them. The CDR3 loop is CASSAATRGGNIQYF. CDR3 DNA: TGTGCCAGTAGTGCCGCGACTAGAGGTGGAAACATTCAGTACTTC. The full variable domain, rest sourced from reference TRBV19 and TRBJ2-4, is DGGITQSPKYLFRKEGQNVTLSCEQNLNHDAMYWYRQDPGQGLRLIYYSQIVNDFQKGDIAEGYSVSREKKESFPLTVTSAQKNPTAFYLCASSAATRGGNIQYFGAGTRLSVL.

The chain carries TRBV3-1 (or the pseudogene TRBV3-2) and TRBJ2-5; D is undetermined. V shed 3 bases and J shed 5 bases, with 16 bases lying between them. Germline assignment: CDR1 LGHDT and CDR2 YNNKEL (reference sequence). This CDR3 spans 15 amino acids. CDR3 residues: CASSQWYNNIETQYF. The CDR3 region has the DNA TGTGCCAGCAGCCAGTGGTATAACAATATCGAGACCCAGTACTTC.

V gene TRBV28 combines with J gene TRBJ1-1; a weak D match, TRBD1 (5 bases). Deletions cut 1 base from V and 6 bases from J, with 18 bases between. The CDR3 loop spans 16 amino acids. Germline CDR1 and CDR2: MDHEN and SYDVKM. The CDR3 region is CASSLYQGGIRPEAFF. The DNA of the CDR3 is TGTGCCAGCAGTTTATATCAGGGAGGGATTCGTCCTGAAGCTTTCTTT. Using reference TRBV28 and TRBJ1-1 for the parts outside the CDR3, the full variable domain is DVKVTQSSRYLVKRTGEKVFLECVQDMDHENMFWYRQDPGLGLRLIYFSYDVKMKEKGDIPEGYSVSREKKERFSLILESASTNQTSMYLCASSLYQGGIRPEAFFGQGTRLTVV.

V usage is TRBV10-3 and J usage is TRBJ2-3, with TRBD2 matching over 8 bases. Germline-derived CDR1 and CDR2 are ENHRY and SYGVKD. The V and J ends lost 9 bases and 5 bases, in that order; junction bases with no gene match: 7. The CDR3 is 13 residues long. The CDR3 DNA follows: TGTGCCATAGGGGGGGGACTAGGAGATACGCAGTATTTT. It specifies CAIGGGLGDTQYF.

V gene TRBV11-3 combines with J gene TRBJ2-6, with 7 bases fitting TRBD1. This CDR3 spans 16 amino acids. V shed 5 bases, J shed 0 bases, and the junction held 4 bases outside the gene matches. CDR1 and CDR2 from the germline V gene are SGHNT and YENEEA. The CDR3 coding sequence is TGTGCCAGCAGCGCAGGGACAGACTCTGGGGCCAACGTCCTGACTTTC. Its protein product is CASSAGTDSGANVLTF.

The CDR3 nucleotides are TGTGCCAGCAGCCGGGACAGCACCTCCTACGAGCAGTACTTC. Translated: CASSRDSTSYEQYF. The chain is built from TRBV6-5 and TRBJ2-7, with 7 positions matching TRBD1. Germline-derived CDR1 and CDR2 are MNHEY and SVGAGI. V lost 6 bases to trimming and J lost 0 bases; unmatched junction nucleotides: 5. The CDR3 is 14 residues long.

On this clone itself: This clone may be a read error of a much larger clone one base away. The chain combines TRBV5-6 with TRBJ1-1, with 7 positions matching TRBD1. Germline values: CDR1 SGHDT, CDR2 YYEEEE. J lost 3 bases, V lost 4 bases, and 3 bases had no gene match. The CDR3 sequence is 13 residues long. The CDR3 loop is CASSLTGDTEAFF. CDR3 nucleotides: TGTGCCAGCAGCCTCACAGGGGACACTGAAGCTTTCTTT.

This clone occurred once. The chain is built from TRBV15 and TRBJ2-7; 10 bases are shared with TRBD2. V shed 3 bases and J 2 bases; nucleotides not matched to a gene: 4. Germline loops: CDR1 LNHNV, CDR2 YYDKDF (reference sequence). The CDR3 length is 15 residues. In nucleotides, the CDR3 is TGTGCCACCAGCAGGGTAGCGGGGGGCCCCTACGAGCAGTACTTC. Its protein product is CATSRVAGGPYEQYF.